The T cell receptor beta chain under discussion was sequenced for a study of cytomegalovirus exposure and HLA in healthy donors. Vbeta (60) and Jbeta (13) primers were used in the PCR. Only in-frame clones appear in the TCRdb table, and some are missing; sequencing was by immunoSEQ multiplex PCR. The table has 100,000 to 150,000 clones, more than 70% seen once. Study results and limitations: Some V segments, including TRBV6-2 and TRBV6-3, were excluded as indistinguishable. As was reported, the classifier diagnosed cytomegalovirus status with high specificity and sensitivity.

Of note for this clone: Its antigen is not identified.

The CDR3 is 16 residues long. V dropped 4 bases and J dropped 4; count of bases not matched to a gene: 12. Germline V gene lookup returns CDR1 LNHDA and CDR2 SQIVND (reference sequence). V gene TRBV19 combines with J gene TRBJ2-5; 7 bases are a match to TRBD1. This sequence originates from a woman aged 55-70 years in good health and CMV-seronegative. The material sequenced was PBMCs. The CDR3 region has the DNA TGTGCCAGTAGTAAAGGACAGGCAGTGAGGGGAGAGACCCAGTACTTC. Its translation is CASSKGQAVRGETQYF. Full variable domain (outside the CDR3, taken from reference TRBV19 and TRBJ2-5): DGGITQSPKYLFRKEGQNVTLSCEQNLNHDAMYWYRQDPGQGLRLIYYSQIVNDFQKGDIAEGYSVSREKKESFPLTVTSAQKNPTAFYLCASSKGQAVRGETQYFGPGTRLLVL.